This is a list of T cell receptor beta chains from one sample in a study of identical twins. Via MiXCR, TCRdb re-called the 5' RACE reads, giving one row per CDR3 protein. The sample records hundreds of thousands of distinct CDR3 sequences, approximately 6% being singletons. Sequencing was carried out using naive T cells sorted from blood. The receptors here all came from a man younger than 30 in good health. Both conserved end residues are part of each CDR3. Fields, in order: V gene, D gene, CDR3 length, clone size, J gene, CDR3 DNA, CDR3 protein. A D gene is named only where the DNA matches it firmly. Size values are once, few and many counts, or a class for expanded clones, and some rows have none.

TRBV7-2,-,16,few,TRBJ2-1,TGTGCCAGCAGCTTAGCGATAGGAACGGGTGGTAATGAGCAGTTCTTC,CASSLAIGTGGNEQFF
TRBV10-3,TRBD2,18,many,TRBJ2-7,TGTGCCATCAGTGGAGGGCCGGATAGCGGGAGGGCCTATCGAGAGCAGTACTTC,CAISGGPDSGRAYREQYF
TRBV20-1,TRBD1,15,many,TRBJ1-2,TGCAGTGCTAGAGCTAGTGGACAGGCGGACTATGGCTACACCTTC,CSARASGQADYGYTF
TRBV28,TRBD2,14,many,TRBJ2-3,TGTGCCAGCATCCTCCCCGGGAGGCCAGATACGCAGTATTTT,CASILPGRPDTQYF
TRBV20-1,-,15,many,TRBJ2-3,TGCAGTGCTTCCTTTCCGGGAGACAGCACAGATACGCAGTATTTT,CSASFPGDSTDTQYF
TRBV7-6,TRBD1,15,many,TRBJ1-3,TGTGCCAGCAGCCCGACAGGGGTTAATCCACACACCATATATTTT,CASSPTGVNPHTIYF
TRBV6-5,-,12,many,TRBJ2-7,TGTGCCAGCAGTTACTCGATCCTCGAGCAGTACTTC,CASSYSILEQYF
TRBV20-1,TRBD2,14,few,TRBJ2-7,TGCAGTGCTAGGCGTACCGGGGGGGTTAGCGAGCAGTACTTC,CSARRTGGVSEQYF
TRBV7-2,-,16,-,TRBJ1-2,TGTGCCAGCAGCGTGATAGGGGGGGCGCAGATGTTTGGCTACACCTTC,CASSVIGGAQMFGYTF
TRBV2,-,11,few,TRBJ2-7,TGTGCCAGCAGTGAAATAGACGAGCAGTACTTC,CASSEIDEQYF
TRBV29-1,TRBD2,13,many,TRBJ2-1,TGCAGCGTTGGAGGGAGGGCCAGGATTGAGCAGTTCTTC,CSVGGRARIEQFF
TRBV3-1,-,14,few,TRBJ2-2,TGTGCCAGCAGCCAAGCGCAACGGAGCGGGGAGCTGTTTTTT,CASSQAQRSGELFF
TRBV7-9,-,13,many,TRBJ2-5,TGTGCCAGCAGCTCCGAGGCTCGGGAGACCCAGTACTTC,CASSSEARETQYF
TRBV7-6,TRBD1,15,many,TRBJ1-2,TGTGCCAGCAGCTTAGGTACAGGGGATCCCAATGGCTACACCTTC,CASSLGTGDPNGYTF